The 3 T cell receptor beta chains below were found in one sample sequenced in a study of T cells in women clearing cervical HPV infection. The assay was immunoSEQ multiplex PCR, and TCRdb's table has in-frame clones only and misses some. This table lists tens of thousands of clones. The sample taken for sequencing was blood buffy coat. These receptors all come from a woman between 18 and 75 years old with a cervical HPV16 infection that either progressed to CIN3+ or cleared (not recorded which).

To note about this clone: The sequenced fragment ends 3 residues before the CDR3 boundary, so the rest is inferred from the germline J gene. The rearrangement links TRBV6-1 to TRBJ2-7; possible D gene TRBD1, 5 bases. Germline V gene data show CDR1 as MNHNS and CDR2 as SASEGT. V was cut by 1 base and J by 3 bases, with 13 bases left in between. The CDR3 consists of 15 residues. The CDR3 region is CASSEDQGGYYEQYF. Incomplete CDR3 DNA: TGTGCCAGCAGTGAAGACCAGGGCGGCTACTACGAG.

Turning to this clone: The CDR3 is cut off 3 residues early in the read; its end comes from the germline J gene. The chain employs TRBV2 and TRBJ2-7; a weak D match, TRBD2 (6 bases). Germline assignment: CDR1 SNHLY and CDR2 FYNNEI. The CDR3 has 15 residues. V was trimmed by 3 bases and J by 4 bases, leaving 16 bases between them. CDR3 loop: CASSEGRRDRYEQYF. Incomplete CDR3 DNA: TGTGCCAGCAGTGAGGGGCGGAGGGATCGATACGAG.

Points on this clone: The read is 3 residues too short to cover the CDR3 end, so that end is filled in from the germline J gene. J is TRBJ2-1 and V is TRBV4-1; D uncertain. CDR3 length equals 13 residues. V lost 2 bases, J lost 6 bases, and 8 bases lay in between. Germline CDR1 reads MGHRA; CDR2 reads YSYEKL. CDR3 DNA, as far as it was read: TGCGCCAGCAGCCAATATTCCGGCAATGAG. Its protein is CASSQYSGNE. The whole CDR3 protein is CASSQYSGNEQFF.